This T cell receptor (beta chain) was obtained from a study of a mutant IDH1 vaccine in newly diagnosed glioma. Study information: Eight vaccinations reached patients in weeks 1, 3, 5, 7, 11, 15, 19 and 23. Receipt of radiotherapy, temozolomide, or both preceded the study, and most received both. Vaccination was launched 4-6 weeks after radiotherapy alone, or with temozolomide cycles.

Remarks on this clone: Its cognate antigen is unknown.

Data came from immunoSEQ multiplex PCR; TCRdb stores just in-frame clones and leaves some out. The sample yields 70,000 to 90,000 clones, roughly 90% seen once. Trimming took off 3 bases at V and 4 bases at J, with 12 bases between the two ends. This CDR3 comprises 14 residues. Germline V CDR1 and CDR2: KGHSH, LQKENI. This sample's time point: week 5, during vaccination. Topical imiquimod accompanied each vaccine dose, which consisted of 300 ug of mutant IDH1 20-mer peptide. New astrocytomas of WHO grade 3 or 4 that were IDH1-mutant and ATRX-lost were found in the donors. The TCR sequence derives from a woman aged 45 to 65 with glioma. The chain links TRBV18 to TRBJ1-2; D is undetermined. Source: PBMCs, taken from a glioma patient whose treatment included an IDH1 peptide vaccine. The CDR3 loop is CASSPAETAYGYTF. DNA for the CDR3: TGTGCCAGCTCACCGGCAGAAACTGCCTATGGCTACACCTTC.